These 32 T cell receptor beta chains share one sample of origin, sequenced in a study of blood T cells in healthy people across ages. A sample-barcoded 5' primer and a J-beta primer mix were used in a second PCR of roughly 6 to 11 cycles. TCRdb reprocessed the 5' RACE reads via MiXCR and lists one record per CDR3 protein. The table shows hundreds of thousands of distinct CDR3 sequences, with 20% to 30% occurring only once. These data also formed part of another study, on T cells of mothers and their children.

Sequenced input: blood. These receptor sequences come from a boy aged 10-17 years in good health.

The gene calls are TRBV5-6 and TRBJ1-4; D is undetermined. V was shortened by 4 bases and J by 10 bases, with 17 bases between the two germline ends. The CDR3 runs to 14 residues. Germline V gene lookup returns CDR1 SGHDT and CDR2 YYEEEE. The CDR3 reads CASSLMEATGKLFF. The CDR3 DNA is TGTGCCAGCAGCCTGATGGAAGCAACCGGAAAACTGTTTTTT.

This clonotype has more than one count but fewer than ten. This chain joins TRBV4-1 and TRBJ2-7; the match to TRBD1 covers 8 bases. Germline V gene lookup returns CDR1 MGHRA and CDR2 YSYEKL. V shed 6 bases, J shed 0 bases, and the junction held 13 bases outside the gene matches. The CDR3 consists of 17 residues. CDR3 amino acids: CASSPGQAWAFSYEQYF. DNA for the CDR3: TGCGCCAGCAGTCCGGGACAGGCTTGGGCTTTCTCCTACGAGCAGTACTTC.

This clonotype showed up just a few times. The rearrangement links TRBV7-9 to TRBJ1-2; D call uncertain. The V end lost 5 bases, the J end lost 0 bases, and 7 bases lay between the germline ends. The germline V gene encodes CDR1 SEHNR and CDR2 FQNEAQ (reference sequence). The CDR3 is 13 residues long. The CDR3 DNA reads TGTGCCAGCAGCCGTGGGACTAACTATGGCTACACCTTC. Its translation is CASSRGTNYGYTF. The whole variable domain, filled in from reference TRBV7-9 and TRBJ1-2, reads DTGVSQNPRHKITKRGQNVTFRCDPISEHNRLYWYRQTLGQGPEFLTYFQNEAQLEKSRLLSDRFSAERPKGSFSTLEIQRTEQGDSAMYLCASSRGTNYGYTFGSGTRLTVV.

This clonotype was observed at least ten times. V gene TRBV7-2 combines with J gene TRBJ1-2; TRBD1 matches 9 bases. V shed 6 bases and J 3 bases; nucleotides not matched to a gene: 5. The CDR3 consists of 14 residues. Germline lookup yields CDR1 SGHTA and CDR2 FQGNSA. The CDR3 nucleotides are TGTGCCAGCAGTTTAACAGGGGGCGACTATGGCTACACCTTC. Translated, it gives CASSLTGGDYGYTF.

This rearrangement joins TRBV20-1 to TRBJ2-5; 7 bases align to TRBD2. The DNA end favors TRBJ2-7, so the J call may be wrong. The germline CDR1 and CDR2 sequences are DFQATT and SNEGSKA (reference sequence). The CDR3 consists of 15 residues. The CDR3 region has the DNA TGCAGTGCTAGAGTAGTTGCAGCGGGGTCCTACGAGCAGTACTTC. This sequence encodes CSARVVAAGSYEQYF.

The rearrangement links TRBV20-1 to TRBJ2-1; D uncertain. The CDR3 sequence is 12 residues long. Looked up from germline, CDR1 is DFQATT and CDR2 is SNEGSKA (reference sequence). The V and J ends lost 1 base and 8 bases respectively, with 9 bases between them. In DNA form, the CDR3 reads TGCAGTGCTAGAGTGGAGCTGTATGAGCAGTTCTTC. It translates to CSARVELYEQFF.

This clonotype has just a few counts. The chain recombines TRBV6-5 with TRBJ1-2; D might be TRBD1 (5 bases). The CDR3 runs to 16 residues. Germline CDR1 and CDR2: MNHEY and SVGAGI. Trimming stripped 4 bases from V and 1 base from J, with 16 bases between. The CDR3 here is CASSSYARDYNYGYTF. CDR3 coding DNA: TGTGCCAGCAGTTCCTACGCCCGGGACTATAACTATGGCTACACCTTC.

This chain joins TRBV2 and TRBJ1-4; the D gene is possibly TRBD1 (6 bases). The CDR3 is 13 amino acids. From germline, CDR1 is SNHLY and CDR2 FYNNEI. Trimming took off 6 bases at V and 8 bases at J, with 13 bases between the two ends. The CDR3 region is CASRAGANEKLFF. For the CDR3, the DNA is TGTGCCAGCAGGGCAGGGGCCAACGAAAAACTGTTTTTT.

There are a few counts of this clonotype. CDR3 bases: TGCAGCGTGACCGGGACACCTAATGAAAAACTGTTTTTT. It encodes CSVTGTPNEKLFF. The chain couples TRBV29-1 to TRBJ1-4; D is possibly TRBD1 (6 bases). Between the trimmed V and J ends, which lost 6 bases and 3 bases, there was a span of 11 bases. This CDR3 has 13 amino acids. The germline CDR1 and CDR2 sequences are SQVTM and ANQGSEA.

This chain uses TRBV7-2 with TRBJ2-5; the D call may be TRBD1 or TRBD2 (5 bases each). Trimming shortened V by 5 bases and J by 9 bases, and 13 bases separated the two germline ends. The germline CDR1 and CDR2 sequences are SGHTA and FQGNSA. The CDR3 runs to 12 residues. In DNA, the CDR3 is TGTGCCAGCAGCCCCAACCTGGGGGCCCAGTACTTC. It encodes CASSPNLGAQYF.

The rearrangement uses TRBV20-1 and TRBJ2-5; 9 nucleotides agree with TRBD2. The DNA end favors TRBJ2-7, so the J call may be wrong. This CDR3 contains 15 residues. Germline CDR1 DFQATT, CDR2 SNEGSKA (reference sequence). CDR3 sequence: CSATTELAGNYEQYF. The CDR3 DNA reads as TGCAGTGCCACCACGGAGCTAGCGGGAAACTACGAGCAGTACTTC.

This rearrangement joins TRBV3-1 to TRBJ2-1, with D uncertain. The germline CDR1 and CDR2 sequences are LGHDT and YNNKEL (reference sequence). The CDR3 extends over 15 amino acids. The V end was cut by 2 bases, the J end by 8 bases, with 16 bases between. CDR3 protein: CASSQNNVDLDEQFF. CDR3 bases: TGTGCCAGCAGCCAAAATAATGTAGATCTTGATGAGCAGTTCTTC.

This sequence joins TRBV5-1 and TRBJ1-1; D remains unclear. Deletions cut 0 bases from V and 4 bases from J, with 13 bases between. CDR3 length: 15 residues. Germline CDR1 SGHRS, CDR2 YFSETQ. CDR3 sequence: CASSLGEQRSTEAFF. The CDR3 DNA sequence: TGCGCCAGCAGCTTGGGAGAGCAGCGGTCCACTGAAGCTTTCTTT.

This sequence joins TRBV7-9 and TRBJ2-2; TRBD1 might be the D (5 bases). This CDR3 is 16 amino acids long. Trimming cost V 4 bases and J 1 base, with 13 bases left between them. Germline-derived CDR1 and CDR2 are SEHNR and FQNEAQ (reference sequence). As DNA, the CDR3 is TGTGCCAGCAGCTCCCGGGCAGGGCTGAACACCGGGGAGCTGTTTTTT. It specifies CASSSRAGLNTGELFF.

The rearrangement joins TRBV7-2 to TRBJ2-7, with TRBD2 identical over 10 bases. Trimming took 3 bases from V and 4 from J; bases not matched to a gene: 9. The CDR3 is 16 amino acids. Per germline, CDR1 SGHTA and CDR2 FQGNSA. CDR3 sequence: CASSLEAGGPWYEQYF. The CDR3 region has the DNA TGTGCCAGCAGCTTGGAAGCGGGAGGGCCTTGGTACGAGCAGTACTTC.

In its sample, this clonotype was seen a few times. The chain combines TRBV7-2 with TRBJ1-2; D is ambiguous. The CDR3 is 16 amino acids. Germline V CDR1 and CDR2: SGHTA, FQGNSA. The ends were cut back, 5 bases at V and 5 bases at J, with 21 bases in the middle. Here the CDR3 reads CASSPEVAVFMYGYTF. The CDR3 bases are TGTGCCAGCAGCCCCGAGGTGGCAGTCTTTATGTATGGCTACACCTTC.

The gene calls are TRBV10-1 and TRBJ2-7; the match to TRBD1 covers 9 bases. Germline V gene data show CDR1 as WNHNN and CDR2 as SYGVQD (reference sequence). The V and J ends lost 10 bases and 0 bases, in that order; junction bases with no gene match: 16. This CDR3 spans 17 amino acids. The CDR3, as DNA: TGCGCCAAACGGATTGGACAGGGGATCCCCTCCTCCTACGAGCAGTACTTC. Amino acid sequence: CAKRIGQGIPSSYEQYF.

The chain links TRBV3-1 to TRBJ2-3; D call uncertain. Trimming cost V 5 bases and J 0 bases, with 12 bases left between them. This CDR3 is built from 15 residues. Germline loops: CDR1 LGHDT, CDR2 YNNKEL (reference sequence). The CDR3 reads CASSSTVRSTDTQYF. Here the CDR3 DNA reads TGTGCCAGCAGCTCAACGGTGCGGAGCACAGATACGCAGTATTTT.

This clonotype has a handful of counts. The CDR3 region has the DNA TGTGCCAGCAGCTCCCAAGCGGACACCGGGGAGCTGTTTTTT. Translation gives CASSSQADTGELFF. The chain couples TRBV7-9 to TRBJ2-2, with D possibly being TRBD2 (5 bases). The germline CDR1 and CDR2 sequences are SEHNR and FQNEAQ (reference sequence). CDR3 size: 14 residues. V lost 4 bases and J 3 bases, leaving 9 bases between the germline ends.

The chain couples TRBV9 to TRBJ2-5; tentative D call: TRBD1 (5 bases). With the DNA end fitting TRBJ2-7 better, the J assignment may be wrong. CDR1 and CDR2 (germline): SGDLS, YYNGEE. This CDR3 contains 14 residues. CDR3 region: CASSTGHPSYEQYF. Written as DNA, the CDR3 is TGTGCCAGCAGCACCGGACACCCCTCCTACGAGCAGTACTTC.

The rearrangement links TRBV28 to TRBJ2-7; TRBD2 matches at 9 bases. Trimming took 0 bases from V and 5 from J; bases not matched to a gene: 5. Germline V lookup: CDR1 MDHEN, CDR2 SYDVKM. This CDR3 has 15 amino acids. CDR3 in amino acids: CASSLWAGGRDEQYF. CDR3 DNA: TGTGCCAGCAGTTTATGGGCGGGAGGGAGAGACGAGCAGTACTTC.

This clonotype came up a few times. The J gene is TRBJ1-2, the V gene TRBV29-1, with 10 positions matching TRBD1. The CDR3 length is 13 residues. The germline V gene has CDR1 SQVTM and CDR2 ANQGSEA. After removal of 6 bases from V and 7 bases from J, the junction contained 8 bases not matched to a gene. DNA of the CDR3: TGCAGCGTCGCGGGACAGGGGAGGAGTGGCTACACCTTC. It translates to CSVAGQGRSGYTF.

J is TRBJ2-7 and V is TRBV28; tentatively, D is TRBD1 or TRBD2 (5 bases each). V was clipped by 5 bases and J by 6 bases, with 20 bases between them. The CDR3 totals 15 residues. Germline-derived CDR1 and CDR2 are MDHEN and SYDVKM. Here the CDR3 reads CASSIPSGKRGEQYF. The CDR3 region has the DNA TGTGCCAGCAGTATTCCCTCGGGTAAGAGGGGCGAGCAGTACTTC.

DNA for the CDR3: TGTGCCAGCAGCTTAAATCTCCGCCCCTACAATGAGCAGTTCTTC. Its protein is CASSLNLRPYNEQFF. The chain joins TRBV7-3 to TRBJ2-5; D unresolved. The closer fit of TRBJ2-1 to the DNA end suggests the J call may be wrong. Germline CDR1 SGHTA, CDR2 FQGTGA. The CDR3 is 15 amino acids.

As concerns this clonotype: At one boundary the junction diverges from the germline segment, which might be a read error. J is TRBJ2-3 and V is TRBV11-2; D possibly corresponds to TRBD2 (6 bases). CDR1 and CDR2 from the germline V gene are SGHAT and FQNNGV. This CDR3 has 15 residues. CDR3 DNA sequence: TGTGCCAGCAGCTACGAGGCGGGACGCACAGATACGCGGTATTTT. Encoded protein: CASSYEAGRTDTRYF.

This clonotype has more than one count but fewer than ten. The rearrangement joins TRBV12-3 or TRBV12-4 to TRBJ1-2; no clear D. The CDR3 sequence is 12 residues long. The V and J ends lost 6 bases and 6 bases respectively, with 11 bases between them. DNA for the CDR3: TGTGCCAGCAGCATTGGAGGAAATGGCTACACCTTC. Protein: CASSIGGNGYTF.

The chain has TRBV7-2 and TRBJ2-5, with 12 bases aligning to TRBD2. The CDR3 sequence is 16 residues long. J gave up 5 bases and V 1 base, and 5 bases lay outside the gene matches. Germline loops: CDR1 SGHTA, CDR2 FQGNSA. The CDR3 DNA is TGTGCCAGCAGCTTAGACCTAGCGGGAGGGGGCGAGACCCAGTACTTC. Translated, it gives CASSLDLAGGGETQYF.

V usage is TRBV6-2 or TRBV6-3 and J usage is TRBJ2-5; the D call may be TRBD1 or TRBD2 (5 bases each). The DNA end is more similar to TRBJ2-7, so the J call may be wrong. Germline V gene data show CDR1 as MNHEY and CDR2 as SVGEGT. This CDR3 spans 16 amino acids. CDR3 bases: TGTGCCAGCAGCCCTCCCCTATGGGACCTTACCTACGAGCAGTACTTC. Translated: CASSPPLWDLTYEQYF.

This clonotype was picked up a small number of times. The junction departs from germline at one end; a sequencing error may be responsible. V is TRBV7-3 and J is TRBJ1-1; tentative D call: TRBD1 (5 bases). The CDR3 runs 13 residues. Germline values: CDR1 SGHTA, CDR2 FQGTGA. CDR3 amino acids: CASSLTWGNEAFF. CDR3 in DNA: TGCGCCAGCAGCTTAACGTGGGGGAATGAAGCTTTCTTT.

This chain links TRBV3-1 with TRBJ2-7; D uncertain. The V gene's germline CDR1 is LGHDT and CDR2 YNNKEL (reference sequence). Between the trimmed V and J ends, which lost 2 bases and 6 bases, there was a span of 11 bases. This CDR3 has 13 residues. The chain's CDR3 is CASSQLGDREQYF. In DNA, the CDR3 is TGTGCCAGCAGCCAACTCGGAGATCGCGAGCAGTACTTC.

This clonotype was picked up one time. The V and J genes are TRBV5-1 and TRBJ1-6; D ambiguous. This CDR3 is built from 14 residues. CDR1 SGHRS and CDR2 YFSETQ come from the germline V gene. V was cut by 0 bases and J by 9 bases, with 10 bases left in between. Here the CDR3 DNA reads TGCGCCAGCAGCTTGGATCCGGGCGGTTCACCCCTCCACTTT. Its translation: CASSLDPGGSPLHF. Drawing the rest from reference TRBV5-1 and TRBJ1-6, the complete variable domain is KAGVTQTPRYLIKTRGQQVTLSCSPISGHRSVSWYQQTPGQGLQFLFEYFSETQRNKGNFPGRFSGRQFSNSRSEMNVSTLELGDSALYLCASSLDPGGSPLHFGNGTRLTVT.

This clonotype came up a few times. The V gene is TRBV9, the J gene TRBJ1-1; D gene uncertain. The CDR3 spans 15 residues. CDR1 is SGDLS and CDR2 is YYNGEE in the germline V gene. V was cut by 3 bases and J by 0 bases, with 12 bases left in between. This CDR3 is CASSGVQVLNTEAFF. The CDR3 DNA reads TGTGCCAGCAGCGGGGTTCAGGTCTTGAACACTGAAGCTTTCTTT.